The clone carrying this T cell receptor beta chain was counted at least ten times. The CDR3 is cut off 3 residues early in the read; its end comes from the germline J gene. This CDR3 has 13 amino acids. The germline CDR1 and CDR2 sequences are SQVTM and ANQGSEA. Trimming took 4 bases from V and 7 from J, leaving 16 bases between them. The data were taken from a study of T cell clonality in common variable immunodeficiency. Only in-frame clones appear in the TCRdb table, and some are missing; sequencing was by immunoSEQ multiplex PCR. The sample has roughly 79,000 clones, none seen only once; the top ten hold over 0.7%.

The sequence came from a person aged 18-70 years in good health. The chain is built from TRBV29-1 and TRBJ1-2, with TRBD1 as a possible D gene (5 bases). The sample was peripheral blood mononuclear cells. CDR3: CSVVRVTLGGYTF. The DNA read from the CDR3 is TGCAGCGTTGTCAGGGTAACGCTCGGTGGC.